A selection of T cell receptor beta chains follows, all from one sample in a study of OX40 agonist ivuxolimab in advanced cancers. Measured with immunoSEQ multiplex PCR; TCRdb has only the in-frame clones, and not every one. This table has about 71,000 clones, approximately 94% appearing once. The sample in question was CD4+ or CD8+ T cells sorted from blood, obtained in a trial of the OX40 agonist ivuxolimab. The receptors originated from an adult with an advanced solid tumor such as melanoma, head and neck, liver or kidney cancer. CDR3s include the opening cysteine and the closing phenylalanine or tryptophan. A D gene is named only where the DNA matches it firmly. Where a row states a size, it is once, few, many or the class of an expanded clone; other rows omit it.

v_call	d_call	clone_size	j_call	cdr3_nt	cdr3_aa
TRBV9	TRBD2	NA	TRBJ2-1	TGTGCCAGCAGCCCTAGCGGGGGGCATAGTGAGCAGTTCTTC	CASSPSGGHSEQFF
TRBV2	TRBD2	NA	TRBJ2-3	TGTGCCAGCACTGAAGGTTCTAGCGGGAGCACAGATACGCAGTATTTT	CASTEGSSGSTDTQYF
TRBV19	NA	once	TRBJ2-7	TGTGCCAGTAGTCCCGGACACACCTACGAGCAGTACTTC	CASSPGHTYEQYF
TRBV7-2	NA	NA	TRBJ1-5	TGTGCCAGCAGCTTAGAGGAGGGTTATCAGCCCCAGCATTTT	CASSLEEGYQPQHF
TRBV7-9	NA	few	TRBJ2-7	TGTGCCAGCAGCCCGGTGGACAACGTCAACGGGCAGCAGTACTTC	CASSPVDNVNGQQYF
TRBV7-8	NA	NA	TRBJ2-7	TGTGCCAGCAGCTCCCCCGGGTTCTCGTCCTACGAGCAGTACTTC	CASSSPGFSSYEQYF
TRBV6-5	NA	NA	TRBJ1-5	TGTGCCAGCAGTTACTCGGGGGCAAGCAATCAGCCCCAGCATTTT	CASSYSGASNQPQHF
TRBV5-1	TRBD1	NA	TRBJ2-7	TGCGCCAGCAGCATGGGGACAGGTTCCTACGAGCAGTACTTC	CASSMGTGSYEQYF
TRBV6-5	NA	NA	TRBJ1-1	TGTGCCAGCAGTTACACGGTTCCGGCCGCCGACACTGAAGCTTTCTTT	CASSYTVPAADTEAFF
TRBV4-2	TRBD1	NA	TRBJ2-7	TGTGCCAGCAGCCAAGGGGTCGGGACAGGGCACGAGCAGTACTTC	CASSQGVGTGHEQYF
TRBV28	TRBD1	NA	TRBJ1-1	TGTGCCATCGAGGGGACAGCCAACACTGAAGCTTTCTTT	CAIEGTANTEAFF
TRBV2	NA	NA	TRBJ2-7	TGTGCCAGCAGGGCCGGGACCCTAACCCCCTACGAGCAGTACTTC	CASRAGTLTPYEQYF
TRBV7-8	TRBD2	NA	TRBJ2-1	TGTGCCAGCAGCTTAGTTTCGGGGGGGACCTCCTACAATGAGCAGTTCTTC	CASSLVSGGTSYNEQFF
TRBV10-3	TRBD1	NA	TRBJ1-1	TGTGCCATCAGTCAAGTCCCGGGACAGGCCCCTTTGAACACTGAAGCTTTCTTT	CAISQVPGQAPLNTEAFF
TRBV10-1	NA	NA	TRBJ2-7	TGCGCCCCCAGAGGGGGGCAGGCCTCCACAGTTTTTTACGAGCAGTACTTC	CAPRGGQASTVFYEQYF
TRBV18	NA	NA	TRBJ1-1	TGTGCCAGCTCACCAGATGCCAGAACCTTGAACACTGAAGCTTTCTTT	CASSPDARTLNTEAFF
TRBV7-9	TRBD1	NA	TRBJ1-2	TGTGCCAGCAGCTCGGGACAGGATTTCCCCTCTGGCTACACCTTC	CASSSGQDFPSGYTF
TRBV6-1	NA	NA	TRBJ2-7	TGTGCCAGCAGCGTGGACAGTCTTACCTACGAGCAGTACTTC	CASSVDSLTYEQYF
TRBV7-9	NA	NA	TRBJ2-5	TGTGCCAGCAGCTTAGCGCGGCAGGGGATGCAAGAGACCCAGTACTTC	CASSLARQGMQETQYF
TRBV9	NA	NA	TRBJ2-7	TGTGCCAGCAGCGTAGGTGATTACTACGAGCAGTACTTC	CASSVGDYYEQYF
TRBV4-3	TRBD1	NA	TRBJ1-5	TGCGCCAGCAGCCATTACAGGGGGCCCAATCAGCCCCAGCATTTT	CASSHYRGPNQPQHF
TRBV14	NA	NA	TRBJ1-2	TGTGCCAGCAGCCAAGATCGAGGACAGCTAGCTATTGGGGCTTTGGACTATGGCTACACCTTC	CASSQDRGQLAIGALDYGYTF
TRBV12-5	TRBD1	NA	TRBJ2-7	TGTGCTAGTGGTTTTAGACAGGGGGCTTTCGAGCAGTACTTC	CASGFRQGAFEQYF
TRBV10-1	TRBD2	NA	TRBJ2-2	TGCGCCAGCAGTGAGGCCCGGGGGGTTAACGGGGAGCTGTTTTTT	CASSEARGVNGELFF
TRBV4-1	NA	NA	TRBJ1-1	TGCGCCAGCAGCCAAGACCTAGGCGGAGGCACTGAAGCTTTCTTT	CASSQDLGGGTEAFF
TRBV6-5	NA	NA	TRBJ2-1	TGTGCCAGCAGTTACTCGAGGAACCCGTACAATGAGCAGTTCTTC	CASSYSRNPYNEQFF
TRBV2	NA	NA	TRBJ2-7	TGTGCCAGCCATGAATCCTACGAGCAGTACTTC	CASHESYEQYF
TRBV29-1	NA	NA	TRBJ1-2	TGCAGCGTTGAAGATGCGGCGCGAATGATCTATGGCTACACCTTC	CSVEDAARMIYGYTF
TRBV13	NA	NA	TRBJ1-1	TGTGCCAGCAGCCGAGGGTCCACTGAAGCTTTCTTT	CASSRGSTEAFF
TRBV27	NA	NA	TRBJ2-7	TGTGCCAGCAGTTTAAGGGGGGGGTACGAGCAGTACTTC	CASSLRGGYEQYF
TRBV9	TRBD1	NA	TRBJ2-1	TGTGCCAGCAGCACCTTGACAGGGGATGAGCAGTTCTTC	CASSTLTGDEQFF
TRBV6-1	NA	once	TRBJ2-2	TGTGCCAGCAGTGAATTCAATGCAGGGTCGAACACCGGGGAGCTGTTTTTT	CASSEFNAGSNTGELFF
TRBV9	NA	once	TRBJ1-5	TGTGCCAGCAGCGCGGGACACCCTTATAGCAATCAGCCCCAGCATTTT	CASSAGHPYSNQPQHF
TRBV7-9	TRBD1	NA	TRBJ1-2	TGTGCCAGCAGCCCCCAGGACAGGCGCTACTATGGCTACACCTTC	CASSPQDRRYYGYTF
TRBV5-1	TRBD1	NA	TRBJ1-2	TGCGCCAGCACGCAGGGGGACCCGAGTTATGGCTACACCTTC	CASTQGDPSYGYTF
TRBV9	NA	NA	TRBJ2-1	TGTGCCAGCAGCGTAGGAGCCACCAGAGAGGGACTTGAGCAGTTCTTC	CASSVGATREGLEQFF
TRBV6-5	NA	NA	TRBJ1-5	TGTGCCAGCAGTTACAAGGGGAGCAATCAGCCCCAGCATTTT	CASSYKGSNQPQHF
TRBV11-3	NA	NA	TRBJ1-1	TGTGCCAGCAGCTTAGGGTCGGGGACTGAAGCTTTCTTT	CASSLGSGTEAFF
TRBV19	TRBD2	NA	TRBJ2-3	TGTGCCAGTAGTAACCCACTAGCGGGAGAAAGGGATACGCAGTATTTT	CASSNPLAGERDTQYF
TRBV29-1	NA	NA	TRBJ2-7	TGCAGCGTTGAAGGCGGTAGCCTCTACGAGCAGTACTTC	CSVEGGSLYEQYF
TRBV11-2	NA	NA	TRBJ2-1	TGTGCCAGCTTCCCACCCAACAATGAGCAGTTCTTC	CASFPPNNEQFF
TRBV4-2	TRBD2	NA	TRBJ2-1	TGTGCCAGCAGCCCGCGGGGGGGGAATGAGCAGTTCTTC	CASSPRGGNEQFF
TRBV19	TRBD1	NA	TRBJ2-3	TGTGCCAGTAGTATCGTTTCCGGGACAGGGATCACAGATACGCAGTATTTT	CASSIVSGTGITDTQYF
TRBV7-9	NA	once	TRBJ1-1	TGTGCCAGCATCTCCTGGGGGAACGGAGGTATTCTAATGAACACTGAAGCTTTCTTT	CASISWGNGGILMNTEAFF
TRBV27	TRBD2	NA	TRBJ2-7	TGTGCCACCGAGTCACTTATAGCGGGGGGGTTCTTTGACGAGCAGTACTTC	CATESLIAGGFFDEQYF
TRBV6-5	TRBD1	NA	TRBJ2-7	TGTGCCAGCAGTTGGGGACAGGGACCTTTCTACGAGCAGTACTTC	CASSWGQGPFYEQYF
TRBV2	TRBD2	NA	TRBJ2-2	TGTGCCAGCAGGGGTAGACTAGCGGGCACCGGGGAGCTGTTTTTT	CASRGRLAGTGELFF
TRBV11-2	NA	NA	TRBJ1-1	TGTGCCAGCAGCTTAGTGGGGGGGCGCATCTTACCTGAAGCTTTCTTT	CASSLVGGRILPEAFF